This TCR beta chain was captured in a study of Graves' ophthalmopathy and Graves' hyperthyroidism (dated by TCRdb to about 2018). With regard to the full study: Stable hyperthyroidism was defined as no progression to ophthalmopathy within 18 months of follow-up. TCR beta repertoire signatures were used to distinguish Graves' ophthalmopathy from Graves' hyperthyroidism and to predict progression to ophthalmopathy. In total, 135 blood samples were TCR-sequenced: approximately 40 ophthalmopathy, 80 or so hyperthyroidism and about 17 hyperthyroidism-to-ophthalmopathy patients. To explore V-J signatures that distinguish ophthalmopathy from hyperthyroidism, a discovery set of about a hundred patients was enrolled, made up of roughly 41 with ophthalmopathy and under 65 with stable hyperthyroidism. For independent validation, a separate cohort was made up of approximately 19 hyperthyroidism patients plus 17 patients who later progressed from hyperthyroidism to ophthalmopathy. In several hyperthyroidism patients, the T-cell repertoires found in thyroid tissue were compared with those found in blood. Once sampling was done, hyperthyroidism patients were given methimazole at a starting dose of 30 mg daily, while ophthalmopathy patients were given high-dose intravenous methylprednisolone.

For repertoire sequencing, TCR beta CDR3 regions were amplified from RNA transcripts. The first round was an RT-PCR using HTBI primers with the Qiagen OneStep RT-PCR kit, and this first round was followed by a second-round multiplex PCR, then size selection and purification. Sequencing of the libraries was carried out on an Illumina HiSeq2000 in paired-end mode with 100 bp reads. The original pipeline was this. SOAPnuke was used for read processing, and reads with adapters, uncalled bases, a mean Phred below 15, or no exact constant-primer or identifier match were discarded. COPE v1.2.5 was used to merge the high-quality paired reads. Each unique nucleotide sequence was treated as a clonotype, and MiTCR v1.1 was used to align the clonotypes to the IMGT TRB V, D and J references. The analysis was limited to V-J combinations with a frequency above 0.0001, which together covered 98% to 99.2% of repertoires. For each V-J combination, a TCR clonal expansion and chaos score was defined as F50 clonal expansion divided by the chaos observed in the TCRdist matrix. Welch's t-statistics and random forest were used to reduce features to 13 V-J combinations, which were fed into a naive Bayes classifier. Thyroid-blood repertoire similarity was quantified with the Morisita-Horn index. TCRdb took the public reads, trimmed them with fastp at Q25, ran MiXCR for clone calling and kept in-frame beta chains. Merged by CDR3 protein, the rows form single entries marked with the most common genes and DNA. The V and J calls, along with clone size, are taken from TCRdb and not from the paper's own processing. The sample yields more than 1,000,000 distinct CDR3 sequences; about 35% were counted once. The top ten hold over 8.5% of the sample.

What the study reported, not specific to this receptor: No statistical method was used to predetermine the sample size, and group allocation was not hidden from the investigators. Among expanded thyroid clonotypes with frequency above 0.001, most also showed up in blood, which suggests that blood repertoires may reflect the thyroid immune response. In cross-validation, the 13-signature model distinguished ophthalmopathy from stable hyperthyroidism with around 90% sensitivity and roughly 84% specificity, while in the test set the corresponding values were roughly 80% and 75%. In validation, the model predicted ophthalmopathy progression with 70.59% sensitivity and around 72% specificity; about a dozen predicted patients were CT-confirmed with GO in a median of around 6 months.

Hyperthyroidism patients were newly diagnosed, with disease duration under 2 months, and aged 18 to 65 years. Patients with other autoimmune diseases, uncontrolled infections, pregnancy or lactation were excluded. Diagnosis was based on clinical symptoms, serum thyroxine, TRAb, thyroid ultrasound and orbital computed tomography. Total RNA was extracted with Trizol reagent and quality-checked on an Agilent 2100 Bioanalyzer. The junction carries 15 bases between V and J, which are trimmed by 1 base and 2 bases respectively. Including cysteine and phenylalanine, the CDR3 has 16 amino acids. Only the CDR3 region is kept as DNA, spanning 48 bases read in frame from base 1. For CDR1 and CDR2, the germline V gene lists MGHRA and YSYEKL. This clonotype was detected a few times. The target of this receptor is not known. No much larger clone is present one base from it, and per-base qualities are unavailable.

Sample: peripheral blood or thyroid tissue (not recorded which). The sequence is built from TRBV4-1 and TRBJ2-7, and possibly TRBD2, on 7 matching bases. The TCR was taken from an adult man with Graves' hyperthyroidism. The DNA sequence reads TGCGCCAGCAGCCAAGTTGGGGGGGGCGTCACCTACGAGCAGTACTTC. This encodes CASSQVGGGVTYEQYF.